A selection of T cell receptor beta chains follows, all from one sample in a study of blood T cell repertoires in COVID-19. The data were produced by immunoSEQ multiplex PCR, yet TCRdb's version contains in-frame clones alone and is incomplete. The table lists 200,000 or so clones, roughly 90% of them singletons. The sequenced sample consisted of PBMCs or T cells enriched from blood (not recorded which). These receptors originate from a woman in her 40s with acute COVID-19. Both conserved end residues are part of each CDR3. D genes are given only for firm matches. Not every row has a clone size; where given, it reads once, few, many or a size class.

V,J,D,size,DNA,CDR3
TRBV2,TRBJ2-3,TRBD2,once,TGTGCCAGCAGCGCTAGCGGAACCTTGGGGGGTACGCAGTATTTT,CASSASGTLGGTQYF
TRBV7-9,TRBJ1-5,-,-,TGTGCCAGCAGCTTAGTAGGCCCGACAGGTGGGAATCAGCCCCAGCATTTT,CASSLVGPTGGNQPQHF
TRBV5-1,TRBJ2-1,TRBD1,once,TGCGCCAGCAGCGTCGGACAGGAGTACAATGAGCAGTTCTTC,CASSVGQEYNEQFF
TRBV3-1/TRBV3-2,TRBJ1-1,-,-,TGTGCCAGCAGCCCTGCTCCGGGGATTAATACTGAAGCTTTCTTT,CASSPAPGINTEAFF
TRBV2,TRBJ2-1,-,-,TGTGCCAGCAGTGAAGGGGCTGGGTTAAGCTCCTACAATGAGCAGTTCTTC,CASSEGAGLSSYNEQFF
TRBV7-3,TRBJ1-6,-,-,TGTGCCAGCAGCTTAAACAGGGATTCACCCCTCCACTTT,CASSLNRDSPLHF
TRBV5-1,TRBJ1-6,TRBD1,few,TGCGCCAGCAGCTACCGACAGGGTTCTTCACCCCTCCACTTT,CASSYRQGSSPLHF
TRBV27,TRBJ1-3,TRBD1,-,TGTGCCAGCAGACAGGGGTTGGAAAACACCATATATTTT,CASRQGLENTIYF
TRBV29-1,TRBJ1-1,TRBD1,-,TGCAGCCTTTCGACAGGGTCGGGCACTGAAGCTTTCTTT,CSLSTGSGTEAFF
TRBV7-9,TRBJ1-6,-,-,TGTGCCAGCAGCTTAGGACGGGATAATTCACCCCTCCACTTT,CASSLGRDNSPLHF
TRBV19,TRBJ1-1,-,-,TGTGCCAGTAGTCCTGGAACCACAGGGAGAGCTTTCTTT,CASSPGTTGRAFF
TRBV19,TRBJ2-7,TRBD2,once,TGTGCCAGTAGTCGTAGCGGGGCTTCCTACGAGCAGTACTTC,CASSRSGASYEQYF
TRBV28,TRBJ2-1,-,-,TGTGCCAGCAGTCAAGGGGGTCTGTCCTACAATGAGCAGTTCTTC,CASSQGGLSYNEQFF
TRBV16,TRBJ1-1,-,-,TGTGCCAGCAGCCAACAGGGCAGCGAAGCTTTCTTT,CASSQQGSEAFF
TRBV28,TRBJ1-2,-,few,TGTGCCAGCAGTTTCTCCGGGTATGGCTACACCTTC,CASSFSGYGYTF
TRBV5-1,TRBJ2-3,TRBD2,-,TGCGCCAGCAGCTTGGATGCGGGGGGCCTCACAGATACGCAGTATTTT,CASSLDAGGLTDTQYF
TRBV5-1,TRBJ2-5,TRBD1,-,TGCGCCAGCCGTCCCGGGACAGGGTCCGAGACCCAGTACTTC,CASRPGTGSETQYF
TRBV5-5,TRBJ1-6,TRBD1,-,TGTGCCAGCAGCTTGGGGACAGGTTATTATTCACCCCTCCACTTT,CASSLGTGYYSPLHF
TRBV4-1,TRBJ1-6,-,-,TGCGCCAGCAGAGAACCGGGAATCCGTTCACCCCTCCACTTT,CASREPGIRSPLHF
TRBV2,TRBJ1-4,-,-,TGTGCCAGTCGGGGTCCTGAAAAACTGTTTTTT,CASRGPEKLFF
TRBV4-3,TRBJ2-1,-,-,TGCGCCAGCAGCCAAGCGAACAGGGACTCCTACAATGAGCAGTTCTTC,CASSQANRDSYNEQFF
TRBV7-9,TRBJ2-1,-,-,TGTGCCAGCAGTCCTGGCGGGGCCTACAATGAGCAGTTCTTC,CASSPGGAYNEQFF
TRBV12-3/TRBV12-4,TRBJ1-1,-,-,TGTGCCAGCAGCCTCCGGCCGGGGGAAGCTTTCTTT,CASSLRPGEAFF
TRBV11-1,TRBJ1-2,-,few,TGTGCCAGCAGCTCCTCAGACAGACACCTCTATGGCTACACCTTC,CASSSSDRHLYGYTF
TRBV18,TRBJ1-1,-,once,TGTGCCAGCTCACCACGGCAGGCAAACACTGAAGCTTTCTTT,CASSPRQANTEAFF
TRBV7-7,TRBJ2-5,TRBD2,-,TGTGCCAGCAGCCGCAGACTAGCCCCTGAAGAGACCCAGTACTTC,CASSRRLAPEETQYF
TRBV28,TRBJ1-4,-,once,TGTGCCAGCCACCGGGGACTACCCAATGAAAAACTGTTTTTT,CASHRGLPNEKLFF
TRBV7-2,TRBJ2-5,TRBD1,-,TGTGCCAGCAGCTTAGCGGGACAGGGTATGAAGACCCAGTACTTC,CASSLAGQGMKTQYF
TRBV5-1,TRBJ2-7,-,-,TGCGCCAGTCGCCTCCAGAGCCAGGGCGGTTACGAGCAGTACTTC,CASRLQSQGGYEQYF
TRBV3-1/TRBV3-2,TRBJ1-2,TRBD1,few,TGTGCCAGCAGCCAGGGGGACAGCTATGGCTACACCTTC,CASSQGDSYGYTF
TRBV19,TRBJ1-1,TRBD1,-,TGTGCCAGTAGGGACAGGGTAGGATTCACTGAAGCTTTCTTT,CASRDRVGFTEAFF
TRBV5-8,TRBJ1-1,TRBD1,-,TGTGCCAGGGGGGGACAGCCTCCTATGAACACTGAAGCTTTCTTT,CARGGQPPMNTEAFF
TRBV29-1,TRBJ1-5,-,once,TGCAGCGTCTCCGACAGAATGAATCAGCCCCAGCATTTT,CSVSDRMNQPQHF
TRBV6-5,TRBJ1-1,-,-,TGTGCCAGCAGTTACTCACAGAGTAACACTGAAGCTTTCTTT,CASSYSQSNTEAFF
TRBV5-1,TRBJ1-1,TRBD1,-,TGCGCCAGCAGTCGCTCCTCCGGGGACAGGTTAACTGAAGCTTTCTTT,CASSRSSGDRLTEAFF
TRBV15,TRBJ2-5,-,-,TGTGCCACCAGCAGAGATGTGGACTCAAAAGAGACCCAGTACTTC,CATSRDVDSKETQYF
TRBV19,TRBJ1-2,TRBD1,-,TGTGCCAGTAGTATAGATGGACAGGGGGGTAACTATGGCTACACCTTC,CASSIDGQGGNYGYTF
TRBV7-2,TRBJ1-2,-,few,TGTGCCAGCAGCTTAGGGACAGACGGATATGGCTACACCTTC,CASSLGTDGYGYTF
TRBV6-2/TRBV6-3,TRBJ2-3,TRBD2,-,TGTGCCAGCAGTTACCCTGACCCGGGACTAGCGGGGGGGCGCGGCACAGATACGCAGTATTTT,CASSYPDPGLAGGRGTDTQYF
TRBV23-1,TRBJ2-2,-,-,TGCGCCAGCAGTCTACAGCAGACGAACACCGGGGAGCTGTTTTTT,CASSLQQTNTGELFF
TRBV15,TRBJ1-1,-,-,TGTGCCACCAGCAGAGACAACAAGAACACTGAAGCTTTCTTT,CATSRDNKNTEAFF
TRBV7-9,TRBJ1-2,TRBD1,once,TGTGCCAGCAGCTTAACCGGGACAGGGAGGGGCTACACCTTC,CASSLTGTGRGYTF
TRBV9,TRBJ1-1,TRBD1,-,TGTGCCAGCAACGGACAGGGATTGAGCACTGAAGCTTTCTTT,CASNGQGLSTEAFF
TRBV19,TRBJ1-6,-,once,TGTGCCAGTAGTATAGGGGGAGCCTCCTATAATTCACCCCTCCACTTT,CASSIGGASYNSPLHF
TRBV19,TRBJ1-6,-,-,TGTGCCAGTAGTATCAGGGGCCAATCACCCCTCCACTTT,CASSIRGQSPLHF
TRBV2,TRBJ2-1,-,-,TGTGCCAGCAGTGAAACGGGGTCATATGGCAATGAGCAGTTCTTC,CASSETGSYGNEQFF
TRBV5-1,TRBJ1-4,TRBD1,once,TGCGCCAGCAGCACCGGGGACAGAACTAATGAAAAACTGTTTTTT,CASSTGDRTNEKLFF
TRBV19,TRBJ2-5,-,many,TGTGCCAGTAGCCCCCGAGGAGGGGAGGTAGGGACCCAGTACTTC,CASSPRGGEVGTQYF
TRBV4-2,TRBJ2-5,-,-,TGTGCCAGCAGCCAAGTCCCACAGCCTCAAGAGACCCAGTACTTC,CASSQVPQPQETQYF
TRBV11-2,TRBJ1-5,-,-,TGTGCCAGCAGCAAGCTGCCGGGAGATCAGCCCCAGCATTTT,CASSKLPGDQPQHF
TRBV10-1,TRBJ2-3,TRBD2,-,TGCGCCAACCTTCCGGGACTAGCGGTGGATACGCAGTATTTT,CANLPGLAVDTQYF
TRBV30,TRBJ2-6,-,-,TGTGCCTGGAGGAGCTCTGGGGCCAACGTCCTGACTTTC,CAWRSSGANVLTF
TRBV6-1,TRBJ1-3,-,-,TGTGCCAGCAGTGATGCGACAGCGTCTGGAAACACCATATATTTT,CASSDATASGNTIYF
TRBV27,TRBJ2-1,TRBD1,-,TGTGCCAGCAGTATTTGGGACAGGGGACCTTACAATGAGCAGTTCTTC,CASSIWDRGPYNEQFF
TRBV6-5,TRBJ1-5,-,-,TGTGCCAGCGGGGGGGGGAGTGGTCAGCCCCAGCATTTT,CASGGGSGQPQHF